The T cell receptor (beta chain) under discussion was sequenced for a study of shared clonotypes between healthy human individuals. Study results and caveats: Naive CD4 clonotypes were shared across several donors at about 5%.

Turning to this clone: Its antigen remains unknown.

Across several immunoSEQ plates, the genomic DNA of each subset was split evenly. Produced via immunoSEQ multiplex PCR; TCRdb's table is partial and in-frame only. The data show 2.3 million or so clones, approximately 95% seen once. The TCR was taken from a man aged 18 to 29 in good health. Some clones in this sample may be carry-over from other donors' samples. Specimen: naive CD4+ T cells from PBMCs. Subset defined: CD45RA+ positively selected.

Written as DNA, the CDR3 is TGTGCCAGCAGCCAAGGGCGGTCGGACACTGAAGCTTTCTTT. This codes for CASSQGRSDTEAFF. The chain couples TRBV4-2 to TRBJ1-1; no firm D call. The germline V gene encodes CDR1 LGHNA and CDR2 YNFKEQ. V gave up 1 base and J gave up 3 bases, with 9 bases separating them. The CDR3 has 14 amino acids.